The 2 T cell receptor beta chains given below trace back to one sample, sequenced in a study of cytomegalovirus exposure and HLA in healthy donors. Primers: 60 Vbeta forward and 13 Jbeta reverse. The repertoire was sequenced with immunoSEQ multiplex PCR; TCRdb's copy has only in-frame clones and lacks some. The sample lists some 110,000 clones; about 71% were seen once. The sample taken for sequencing was PBMCs. Every receptor here comes from a boy aged 5-17 years in good health and CMV-seronegative.

The chain has TRBV7-2 and TRBJ2-6; D uncertain. The CDR3 covers 14 residues. Trimming shortened V by 7 bases and J by 0 bases, and 7 bases separated the two germline ends. Germline V gives CDR1 SGHTA, CDR2 FQGNSA. The CDR3 DNA sequence: TGTGCCAGCACCCCCTACTCTGGGGCCAACGTCCTGACTTTC. Its translation is CASTPYSGANVLTF. The whole variable domain, filled in from reference TRBV7-2 and TRBJ2-6, reads GAGVSQSPSNKVTEKGKDVELRCDPISGHTALYWYRQSLGQGLEFLIYFQGNSAPDKSGLPSDRFSAERTGGSVSTLTIQRTQQEDSAVYLCASTPYSGANVLTFGAGSRLTVL.

The CDR3 sequence: CASSLEGGNTYNEQFF. In nucleotides, the CDR3 is TGTGCCAGCAGCTTAGAGGGCGGGAACACCTACAATGAGCAGTTCTTC. V usage is TRBV7-6 and J usage is TRBJ2-1; weak D call: TRBD2 (6 bases). This CDR3 has 16 residues. V gave up 1 base and J gave up 2 bases, with 12 bases separating them. Germline lookup yields CDR1 SGHVS and CDR2 FNYEAQ.